The next 9 T cell receptor beta chains were all read from a single sample in a study of regulatory T cells in long-lasting Graves disease. Construction of TCR beta libraries relied on iRepertoire HTBI primers and on Arm-PCR targeting CDR3 regions. TCRdb reanalysed the multiplex PCR reads using MiXCR and keeps one entry per CDR3 protein. This sample has 650,000 to 700,000 distinct CDR3 sequences, with 25% to 30% found just once. Documented time point: persistent/refractory GD, antithyroid drugs over 5 years with positive TRAb. Scientists built the TCR library using RNA that was extracted from PBMCs. This specimen was peripheral blood mononuclear cells (PBMCs), taken when the disease was refractory, from a patient treated with antithyroid drugs. The source of these receptors is a female donor with Graves disease.

In this sample, this clonotype turned up a few times. This rearrangement joins TRBV30 to TRBJ2-5; D gene uncertain. The germline CDR1 and CDR2 sequences are GTSNPN and SVGIG (reference sequence). This CDR3 is 14 amino acids long. The V end lost 0 bases, the J end lost 5 bases, and 13 bases lay between the germline ends. CDR3 amino acids: CAWSVSSFWETQYF. The CDR3 DNA follows: TGTGCCTGGAGTGTTTCCTCCTTTTGGGAGACCCAGTACTTC.

In DNA, the CDR3 is TGTGCCATCAGTGGGACAGGGGGCAACGAGCAGTACTTC. Its translation: CAISGTGGNEQYF. This chain links TRBV10-3 with TRBJ2-7, with 11 bases identical to TRBD1. CDR3 length: 13 residues. Germline V gives CDR1 ENHRY, CDR2 SYGVKD. The V and J ends lost 4 bases and 5 bases, in that order; junction bases with no gene match: 1.

The rearrangement joins TRBV28 to TRBJ1-2, with TRBD1 matching over 11 bases. This CDR3 region has 13 residues. J gave up 8 bases and V 6 bases, and 5 bases lay outside the gene matches. Per the germline V gene, CDR1 is MDHEN and CDR2 is SYDVKM. The CDR3 DNA reads TGTGCCAGCAGCGGACAGGGGGCCCTCGGCTACACCTTC. Residues: CASSGQGALGYTF.

The chain recombines TRBV20-1 with TRBJ1-2; weak D call: TRBD1 (6 bases). Germline CDR1 reads DFQATT; CDR2 reads SNEGSKA (reference sequence). This CDR3 comprises 12 residues. The V end lost 6 bases, the J end lost 6 bases, and 14 bases lay between the germline ends. CDR3 sequence (DNA): TGCAGTGCATCCGGCAGGGGTGATGGCTACACCTTC. This codes for CSASGRGDGYTF.

The rearrangement joins TRBV6-1 to TRBJ1-2, with 9 bases identical to TRBD1. The CDR3 covers 14 residues. J gave up 3 bases and V 6 bases, and 5 bases lay outside the gene matches. Germline V gives CDR1 MNHNS, CDR2 SASEGT. This chain's CDR3 is CASRRQGVDYGYTF. Written as DNA, the CDR3 is TGTGCCAGCAGAAGACAGGGGGTGGACTATGGCTACACCTTC.

The chain is built from TRBV30 and TRBJ1-1; D remains unclear. Germline CDR1 reads GTSNPN; CDR2 reads SVGIG (reference sequence). This CDR3 spans 15 amino acids. V dropped 0 bases and J dropped 9 bases, with 20 bases sitting between them. CDR3 bases: TGTGCCTGGAGTGTATCATCCATCGACCGGGCCCAAGCTTTCTTT. As protein: CAWSVSSIDRAQAFF.

About this clonotype: Relative to the germline gene, one junction end is altered; a read error may explain this. The rearrangement joins TRBV6-1 to TRBJ1-2, with a tentative D call TRBD1 (5 bases). The CDR3 is made up of 13 amino acids. Germline CDR1 is MNHNS and CDR2 is SASEGT. The CDR3 loop is CAGSATENYGYTF. The CDR3 DNA sequence: TGTGCCGGCAGTGCGACAGAGAACTATGGCTACACCTTC.

This CDR3 reads CASSYSGPDLLNEQFF. As DNA, the CDR3 is TGTGCCAGCAGTTACTCGGGGCCAGACCTGCTCAATGAGCAGTTCTTC. The chain recombines TRBV6-5 with TRBJ2-1; D is possibly TRBD1 (5 bases). The V end was cut by 0 bases, the J end by 6 bases, with 15 bases between. Germline V gives CDR1 MNHEY, CDR2 SVGAGI. The CDR3 totals 16 residues.

This clonotype was counted once. The chain joins TRBV19 to TRBJ2-7; D unclear. The CDR3 totals 15 residues. CDR1 and CDR2 from the germline V gene are LNHDA and SQIVND (reference sequence). The germline V and J ends were trimmed by 0 bases and 2 bases, with 11 bases remaining between them. The CDR3 nucleotides are TGTGCCAGTAGTATAGATCTCGGCAGCGCCTACGAGCAGTACTTC. This translates into CASSIDLGSAYEQYF.